The rows below give T cell receptor beta chains drawn from one sample of a study of shared clonotypes between healthy human individuals. TCRdb's table, derived via immunoSEQ multiplex PCR, lists solely in-frame clones and lacks some. Altogether around 700,000 clones are present, under 80% being singletons, with the ten largest covering 1.5% to 2%. Sequenced sample: memory CD4+ T cells sorted from blood. The receptors stem from a woman aged 30 to 39 in good health. CDR3s leave out the opening cysteine and the closing phenylalanine or tryptophan. Each record gives: J gene, D gene, V gene, CDR3 protein. D genes are given only for firm matches.

>TRBJ2-3|TRBD2|TRBV10-1
ASNRGSYDTQY
>TRBJ2-1|TRBD2|TRBV2
ASSFISGRGSEQF
>TRBJ2-1|TRBD1|TRBV19
ASSTRQGTYNEQF
>TRBJ2-1|TRBD2|TRBV6-4
ASSPDSGGLGEQF
>TRBJ1-4|-|TRBV19
ASSTTGYKLF
>TRBJ2-6|-|TRBV5-1
ASRIAGSGANVLT
>TRBJ2-2|-|TRBV11-1
ATREAPNTGELF
>TRBJ2-7|TRBD2|TRBV7-8
ASSFIVGTSGFTYEQY
>TRBJ2-2|TRBD2|TRBV5-5
ASSGGLAVTGELF
>TRBJ2-3|TRBD2|TRBV4-1
ASSLAGAGDTQY
>TRBJ2-6|TRBD1|TRBV6-5
ASRLGQTGANVLT
>TRBJ1-1|TRBD1|TRBV27
ASSAITGENTEAF
>TRBJ2-5|-|TRBV5-1
ASSLDGWTQY
>TRBJ2-3|TRBD2|TRBV5-1
ATKGGLATDTQY
>TRBJ2-3|-|TRBV19
ASRTGNTDTQY
>TRBJ1-1|-|TRBV30
AWSSRRSRTEAF
>TRBJ2-5|TRBD2|TRBV30
AWSELAGETQY
>TRBJ2-1|-|TRBV7-9
ASSLGHVGEQF
>TRBJ2-7|-|TRBV5-1
ASSKDPGGAGYEQY
>TRBJ1-5|-|TRBV6-1
ASSEVFSHPSNQPQH
>TRBJ2-3|-|TRBV29-1
SVCDFTDTQY
>TRBJ2-2|-|TRBV28
ATISRLNTGELF
>TRBJ1-1|-|TRBV4-1
ASSQVQGLGTEAF
>TRBJ2-5|-|TRBV18
ASHQGLRETQY
>TRBJ2-3|-|TRBV25-1
ASSETPTTDTQY
>TRBJ1-2|-|TRBV4-1
ASSQPLGGGNYGYT
>TRBJ1-3|-|TRBV19
ASSPVGSGNTIY
>TRBJ1-2|-|TRBV2
ASSTQGYGYT
>TRBJ2-7|TRBD2|TRBV18
ASSSGLGSSEQY
>TRBJ1-4|-|TRBV29-1
SVSGQWPTNEKLF
>TRBJ1-2|TRBD1|TRBV6-1
ASSRRTGIYGYT
>TRBJ2-1|-|TRBV27
ASSFFGEQF
>TRBJ2-3|-|TRBV7-9
ASSWRGTDTQY
>TRBJ2-2|-|TRBV7-3
ASSLGSANTGELF
>TRBJ2-7|-|TRBV28
ASSRGWVGYEQY
>TRBJ2-1|TRBD1|TRBV15
ATSSDRESYNEQF
>TRBJ2-3|-|TRBV2
ASSEVGGIFTDTQY